These T cell receptor beta chains were read from a single sample in a study of post-analysis software for immune sequencing data. TCRdb recomputed calls from the PCR reads with MiXCR, one row per CDR3 protein. Altogether hundreds of thousands of distinct CDR3 sequences are present, roughly 40% being singletons, with the ten largest covering roughly 1.7%. Sequencing was done on a sample of blood. The receptors were sampled from a girl aged 5-17 years with multiple sclerosis. CDR3s include the opening cysteine and the closing phenylalanine or tryptophan. Fields, in order: V gene, D gene, J gene, clone size, CDR3 DNA, CDR3 protein. D genes are given only for firm matches. Only part of the rows carry a size: once, few, many, or a class if the clone is expanded.

>TRBV5-1|TRBD1|TRBJ1-1|.
TGCGCCAGCAGCTTAGGGGGGACAGGGTTAAAAGATGAAGCTTTCTTT
CASSLGGTGLKDEAFF
>TRBV5-1|TRBD1|TRBJ1-2|.
TGCGCCAGCAGCTTGGAGTTTTCCCGGGACAGAGAAAACTATGGCTACACCTTC
CASSLEFSRDRENYGYTF
>TRBV5-6|TRBD2|TRBJ2-5|.
TGTGCCAGCAGCCTCCTAGCGGGGGGTTCCGAGACCCAGTACTTC
CASSLLAGGSETQYF
>TRBV7-7|.|TRBJ2-1|.
TGTGCTAGCAGCCACTTCGCTGCCTCCTACAATGAGCAGTTCTTC
CASSHFAASYNEQFF
>TRBV6-6|.|TRBJ2-1|few
TGTGCCAGCAGTGACCGGGTTAACTACAATGAGCAGTTCTTC
CASSDRVNYNEQFF
>TRBV5-1|.|TRBJ2-3|few
TGCGCCAGCAGCCCGGGGGTAGGAACAGATACGCAGTATTTT
CASSPGVGTDTQYF
>TRBV5-1|TRBD2|TRBJ2-5|.
TGCGCCAGCAGCTTGGGTGGACTAGCGGGGGTAAGCCAAGAGACCCAGTACTTC
CASSLGGLAGVSQETQYF
>TRBV2|.|TRBJ2-7|.
TGTGCCAGCAGTGTATTTGAACAGTACTTC
CASSVFEQYF
>TRBV7-9|TRBD1|TRBJ2-7|.
TGTGCCAGCAGCCCCAGACGACGGACAGGGGAGGAGCAGTACTTC
CASSPRRRTGEEQYF
>TRBV24-1|.|TRBJ2-1|.
TGTGCCACCAGTGATAGGGGGGGCCCTTACAATGAGCAGTTCTTC
CATSDRGGPYNEQFF
>TRBV7-3|TRBD1|TRBJ2-1|once
TGTGCCAGCAGCTTAACGGCCGGACAGGGTTCCTACAATGAGCAGTTCTTC
CASSLTAGQGSYNEQFF
>TRBV6-8|.|TRBJ2-6|few
TGTGCCAGCAGTTCTAGGGTTGGGGTTGTGTACGGGGCCAACGTCCTGACTTTC
CASSSRVGVVYGANVLTF
>TRBV21-1|.|TRBJ2-5|.
TGTGCCAGCAGCAAAGCACGGGGGGCTTGGGAGACCCAGTACTTC
CASSKARGAWETQYF
>TRBV12-3/TRBV12-4|.|TRBJ2-7|.
TGTGCCAGCAGTTTACGCGCGGGCGGCTCCTACGAGCAGTACTTC
CASSLRAGGSYEQYF
>TRBV20-1|.|TRBJ1-1|.
TGCAGTGCTACGCCCCAGGGCCTTGGTGTGAACACTGAAGCTTTCTTT
CSATPQGLGVNTEAFF
>TRBV5-1|.|TRBJ2-7|few
TGCGCCAGCAGCTCGCGGCTTAGCGGTTACGAGCAGTACTTC
CASSSRLSGYEQYF